These 25 T cell receptor beta chains originate from one sample sequenced in a study of T cell repertoires in cytomegalovirus infection (dated by TCRdb to about 2019). The treatment or condition label corresponds to: in vitro stimulation with specific CMV peptide epitopes to enrich CMV-specific T cells. These receptors are not linked to any known antigen. Sequencer: Illumina HiSeq 1500. TCRdb ran its own pipeline on the public reads, namely fastp trimming at Q25 and MiXCR clone calling, and kept in-frame beta chains. Records with the same CDR3 protein are collapsed into one entry carrying the most frequent genes and DNA. The sample table contains some 350,000 distinct CDR3 sequences; only one count was recorded for almost 30% of them. Clones ranked in the top ten supply roughly 20% of the sample. The sequencing used cultured PBMCs, collected from culture after CMV antigen stimulation. The receptors stem from a human donor in good health (CMV status not recorded). Some clones in this sample may be carry-over from other donors' samples.

This chain joins TRBV19 and TRBJ1-2, with D uncertain. CDR1 LNHDA and CDR2 SQIVND come from the germline V gene (reference sequence). The ends were cut back, 2 bases at V and 4 bases at J, with 5 bases in the middle. CDR3 length equals 12 residues. CDR3 DNA: TGTGCCAGTAGTATAACCGGCTATGGCTACACCTTC. This sequence encodes CASSITGYGYTF.

The chain combines TRBV5-1 with TRBJ1-1; D remains unclear. Germline loops: CDR1 SGHRS, CDR2 YFSETQ. Trimming removed 0 bases at V and 4 bases at J, with 4 bases between. This CDR3 comprises 12 residues. CDR3 region: CASSLDFTEAFF. As DNA, the CDR3 is TGCGCCAGCAGCTTGGATTTCACTGAAGCTTTCTTT.

This clonotype was observed a handful of times. The germline gene is not matched at one end of the junction; a read error may be the cause. The rearrangement joins TRBV6-2 or TRBV6-3 to TRBJ2-5; TRBD1 is a possible D gene (6 bases). Germline V gene lookup returns CDR1 MNHEY and CDR2 SVGEGT. The CDR3 extends over 14 amino acids. The CDR3 DNA is TGTGCCAGCAGTGAACAGGGCGCAGGAGAGACCCAGTACTTT. Translation: CASSEQGAGETQYF.

The chain is built from TRBV28 and TRBJ2-7, with D unresolved. The CDR3 length is 12 residues. Trimming took 7 bases from V and 3 from J, leaving 10 bases between them. The germline CDR1 and CDR2 sequences are MDHEN and SYDVKM. CDR3 loop: CASKGRGYEQYF. DNA for the CDR3: TGTGCCAGCAAGGGCAGAGGCTACGAGCAGTACTTC.

CDR3 nucleotide sequence: TGTGCCAGCAGTGAAGCTGGGGGTTCCTTTGAGACCCAGTACTTC. Its protein is CASSEAGGSFETQYF. The chain links TRBV6-1 to TRBJ2-5, with D perhaps given as TRBD1 or TRBD2 (5 bases each). Per germline, CDR1 MNHNS and CDR2 SASEGT. The CDR3 length is 15 residues. With 0 bases removed from V and 5 bases from J, the gap between germline ends came to 13 bases.

J is TRBJ1-3 and V is TRBV28; D unresolved. The CDR3 has 14 amino acids. The germline V gene has CDR1 MDHEN and CDR2 SYDVKM. The V end lost 5 bases, the J end lost 0 bases, and 8 bases lay between the germline ends. CDR3 nucleotide sequence: TGTGCCAGCAGTCCTGACTACTCTGGAAACACCATATATTTT. The encoded protein is CASSPDYSGNTIYF.

The J gene is TRBJ2-7, the V gene TRBV20-1, with D possibly being TRBD1 (6 bases). Trimming shortened V by 4 bases and J by 7 bases, and 20 bases separated the two germline ends. Germline loops: CDR1 DFQATT, CDR2 SNEGSKA (reference sequence). The CDR3 sequence is 14 residues long. CDR3 coding DNA: TGCAGTGCTAAGACAGGTTTACTAGTTGGGGAGCAGTACTTC. Amino acids: CSAKTGLLVGEQYF.

The chain has TRBV12-5 and TRBJ1-1; 9 bases map to TRBD1. The V gene end was trimmed by 2 bases and the J gene end by 0 bases; junction bases not matched to a gene: 10. Looked up from germline, CDR1 is LGHNT and CDR2 is FRNRAP. The CDR3 runs to 18 residues. CDR3: CASGLSTGGLRVNTEAFF. Here the CDR3 DNA reads TGTGCTAGTGGTTTGTCCACAGGGGGCTTGAGGGTGAACACTGAAGCTTTCTTT.

Only a few counts were recorded for this clonotype. V usage is TRBV12-3 or TRBV12-4 and J usage is TRBJ1-2; TRBD1 is a possible D gene (6 bases). Trimming took off 6 bases at V and 6 bases at J, with 14 bases between the two ends. The CDR3 covers 13 residues. This chain's CDR3 is CASRNTGKDGYTF. CDR3 sequence (DNA): TGTGCCAGCAGAAATACAGGGAAGGATGGCTACACCTTC.

This clonotype occurred a few times. CDR3 loop: CASSARQGADYGYTF. CDR3 nucleotides: TGTGCCAGCAGCGCCAGACAGGGGGCGGACTATGGCTACACCTTC. This rearrangement joins TRBV7-2 to TRBJ1-2, with 10 bases aligning to TRBD1. The CDR3 sequence is 15 residues long. J was trimmed by 3 bases and V by 5 bases; bases with no gene match: 6. Germline V gene data show CDR1 as SGHTA and CDR2 as FQGNSA.

The table lists this clonotype with many counts. The chain joins TRBV3-1 to TRBJ2-7; 7 nucleotides align to TRBD1. There are 14 residues in the CDR3. V trimming: 1 base; J trimming: 2 bases; junction bases outside the gene matches: 2. Germline CDR1 is LGHDT and CDR2 is YNNKEL (reference sequence). CDR3: CASSQGTGPYEQYF. CDR3 nucleotide sequence: TGTGCCAGCAGCCAAGGGACAGGACCCTACGAGCAGTACTTC.

This clonotype was seen a few times. This chain joins TRBV7-8 and TRBJ1-5; no firm D call. This CDR3 has 15 amino acids. CDR1 is SGHVS and CDR2 is FQNEAQ in the germline V gene. V shed 2 bases and J shed 5 bases, with 13 bases lying between them. As DNA, the CDR3 is TGTGCCAGCAGCTTAAAGGTTCAGGTTGATCAGCCCCAGCATTTT. Translating gives CASSLKVQVDQPQHF.

The chain joins TRBV7-6 to TRBJ1-6; 8 nucleotides line up with TRBD1. The J segment lost 6 bases and the V segment lost 5 bases, leaving 6 bases of the junction unmatched. The germline V gene has CDR1 SGHVS and CDR2 FNYEAQ. CDR3 size: 15 residues. This CDR3 is CASSPRQGINSPLHF. CDR3 in DNA: TGTGCCAGCAGCCCACGACAGGGGATTAATTCACCCCTCCACTTT.

V and J are TRBV12-3 or TRBV12-4 and TRBJ2-7, with D tentatively TRBD2 (6 bases). V dropped 4 bases and J dropped 5 bases, with 15 bases sitting between them. The CDR3 extends over 14 amino acids. The chain's CDR3 is CASSSPWDSHEQYF. CDR3 DNA: TGTGCCAGCAGTTCCCCGTGGGACTCTCACGAGCAGTACTTC.

V is TRBV7-3 and J is TRBJ2-3, with D possibly TRBD2 on 7 matching bases. Trimming stripped 0 bases from V and 6 bases from J, with 10 bases between. CDR3 length: 14 amino acids. Germline loops: CDR1 SGHTA, CDR2 FQGTGA. The CDR3 reads CASSLTGGQDTQYF. CDR3 DNA: TGTGCCAGCAGCTTAACGGGGGGGCAGGATACGCAGTATTTT.

The chain is built from TRBV9 and TRBJ1-5; D not resolved. This CDR3 is 15 amino acids long. The V and J ends lost 0 bases and 2 bases respectively, with 9 bases between them. CDR1 and CDR2 (germline): SGDLS, YYNGEE. CDR3 coding DNA: TGTGCCAGCAGCGTAGATCCAGGCCGCAATCAGCCCCAGCATTTT. This encodes CASSVDPGRNQPQHF.

A word on this clonotype: The junction does not match germline at one end; this may be a read error. The chain uses TRBV7-8 and TRBJ2-7; D may be TRBD2 (5 bases). Germline loops: CDR1 SGHVS, CDR2 FQNEAQ. There are 14 residues in the CDR3. The CDR3 reads CASSLGGLYNEQCF. CDR3 nucleotide sequence: TGTGCCAGCAGCTTAGGCGGGCTTTACAACGAGCAGTGCTTC.

V gene TRBV15 combines with J gene TRBJ1-1; D is undetermined. This CDR3 region has 15 residues. V lost 0 bases and J lost 0, with 8 bases in between. Germline assignment: CDR1 LNHNV and CDR2 YYDKDF (reference sequence). This CDR3 reads CATSRDRSMNTEAFF. The CDR3 DNA sequence: TGTGCCACCAGCAGAGATAGGAGCATGAACACTGAAGCTTTCTTT.

The gene calls are TRBV20-1 and TRBJ2-7; TRBD2 agrees at 8 bases. From germline, CDR1 is DFQATT and CDR2 SNEGSKA (reference sequence). The CDR3 is made up of 15 amino acids. V shed 8 bases, J shed 0 bases, and the junction held 12 bases outside the gene matches. CDR3 in amino acids: CSSKGGGRFSYEQYF. The CDR3 DNA sequence: TGCAGTTCGAAAGGTGGCGGGAGGTTCTCCTACGAGCAGTACTTC.

The chain has TRBV24-1 and TRBJ1-1; a possible D gene is TRBD1 (5 bases). The CDR3 contains 14 residues. Trimming took 9 bases from V and 3 from J, leaving 16 bases between them. CDR1 and CDR2 from the germline V gene are KGHDR and SFDVKD. In DNA form, the CDR3 reads TGTGCCACCCGCGATTCCGTGGGGGACACTGAAGCTTTCTTT. The encoded protein is CATRDSVGDTEAFF.

As regards this clonotype: A junction boundary mismatches the germline segment, possibly from a read error. The gene calls are TRBV29-1 and TRBJ2-5; no clear D gene. Germline lookup yields CDR1 SQVTM and CDR2 ANQGSEA. This CDR3 is built from 12 residues. The CDR3 nucleotides are TGCAGCGTTGTGCAGGTCGGAGAGACCCAGAACTTC. Protein product: CSVVQVGETQNF.

The CDR3: CATPTTGSTDTGELFF. CDR3 in DNA: TGTGCCACCCCTACTACAGGTTCAACGGACACCGGGGAGCTGTTTTTT. The chain is built from TRBV28 and TRBJ2-2; tentatively, D is TRBD1 (5 bases). This CDR3 contains 16 residues. Germline V CDR1 and CDR2: MDHEN, SYDVKM. Deletions cut 10 bases from V and 3 bases from J, with 21 bases between.

The chain is built from TRBV7-9 and TRBJ2-7; D perhaps matches TRBD1 (5 bases). In germline, CDR1 is SEHNR, CDR2 FQNEAQ (reference sequence). The CDR3 length is 16 residues. V lost 5 bases and J 5 bases, leaving 22 bases between the germline ends. The CDR3 sequence is CASSPGGPGQLNEQYF. Here the CDR3 DNA reads TGTGCCAGCAGCCCCGGTGGGCCAGGGCAGTTGAACGAGCAGTACTTC.

The chain links TRBV15 to TRBJ2-3, with no clear D. V lost 2 bases and J 4 bases, leaving 4 bases between the germline ends. The CDR3 sequence is 12 residues long. Germline V gene data show CDR1 as LNHNV and CDR2 as YYDKDF (reference sequence). CDR3 residues: CATSRNADTQYF. The DNA of the CDR3 is TGTGCCACCAGCAGAAATGCAGATACGCAGTATTTT.

This clonotype was detected only a few times. The V gene is TRBV29-1, the J gene TRBJ1-2, with TRBD1 matching 8 bases. The CDR3 extends over 14 amino acids. After removal of 7 bases from V and 0 bases from J, the junction contained 7 bases not matched to a gene. The germline CDR1 and CDR2 sequences are SQVTM and ANQGSEA. The CDR3 bases are TGCAGCGCCACCGGGGGACAGGCTAACTATGGCTACACCTTC. It codes for CSATGGQANYGYTF.